This TCR beta chain was obtained from a study of T cells after yellow fever vaccination. V lost 0 bases and J 7 bases, leaving 18 bases between the germline ends. The CDR3 sequence is 16 residues long. CDR1 is LGHNA and CDR2 is YSLEER in the germline V gene. Template-switching 5'RACE yielded the TCR cDNA; a universal primer site and UMIs were added in the process. TCRdb used MiXCR to reprocess the 5' RACE reads, holding one entry per CDR3 protein. The sample records some 320,000 distinct CDR3 sequences, 7.5% to 9% being singletons. This specimen was CD4+ T cells sorted from PBMCs, taken 5 days after the yellow fever booster vaccination. The TCR sequence derives from a man between 18 and 29 years old who received the YFV17D yellow fever vaccine. The gene calls are TRBV4-3 and TRBJ2-5; TRBD2 might be the D (7 bases). CDR3 sequence reads: CASSQDPPQGGGTQYF. CDR3 DNA: TGCGCCAGCAGCCAAGACCCTCCCCAGGGAGGGGGGACCCAGTACTTC.